These 20 T cell receptor beta chains share one sample of origin, sequenced in a study of blood T cell repertoires in COVID-19. Profiled with immunoSEQ multiplex PCR; TCRdb holds only in-frame clones, not every one. This table has roughly 34,000 clones, over 80% appearing once. Sequencing input: peripheral blood. Receptors originate from a man older than 75 with active COVID-19.

The chain is built from TRBV27 and TRBJ2-4; 12 nucleotides line up with TRBD2. There are 19 residues in the CDR3. Germline lookup yields CDR1 MNHEY and CDR2 SMNVEV (reference sequence). V was pared by 2 bases and J by 0 bases, with 8 bases of the junction left unmatched. The CDR3 DNA is TGTGCCAGCAGTTTAACTAGCGGGAGGTTTTCTATAGCCAAAAACATTCAGTACTTC. This encodes CASSLTSGRFSIAKNIQYF.

The rearrangement joins TRBV3-1 (or the pseudogene TRBV3-2) to TRBJ2-7; 12 nucleotides agree with TRBD2. This CDR3 is 15 amino acids long. Germline V lookup: CDR1 LGHDT, CDR2 YNNKEL (reference sequence). V shed 4 bases, J shed 4 bases, and the junction held 5 bases outside the gene matches. The CDR3 is CASSPASGRGYEQYF. The CDR3 bases are TGTGCCAGCAGCCCGGCTAGCGGGAGGGGGTACGAGCAGTACTTC.

The chain links TRBV28 to TRBJ1-1; D ambiguous. CDR3 size: 15 residues. Trimming took off 7 bases at V and 0 bases at J, with 15 bases between the two ends. Germline V gives CDR1 MDHEN, CDR2 SYDVKM. CDR3 nucleotides: TGTGCCAGCAACAGTGATGGGGAGGTGAACACTGAAGCTTTCTTT. Residues: CASNSDGEVNTEAFF.

The chain recombines TRBV9 with TRBJ2-3, with 9 bases identical to TRBD2. After removal of 0 bases from V and 7 bases from J, the junction contained 9 bases not matched to a gene. Germline values: CDR1 SGDLS, CDR2 YYNGEE. This CDR3 has 16 amino acids. CDR3 loop: CASSVGGGTSTNTQYF. CDR3 nucleotide sequence: TGTGCCAGCAGCGTAGGTGGAGGGACTAGCACTAATACGCAGTATTTT.

The chain couples TRBV5-5 to TRBJ2-3; TRBD2 matches 11 bases. Germline V gene sequence: CDR1 SGHKS, CDR2 YYEKEE (reference sequence). Trimming took 3 bases from V and 3 from J; bases not matched to a gene: 9. This CDR3 comprises 17 residues. The CDR3 loop reads CASSWGFTSGSTDTQYF. DNA of the CDR3: TGTGCCAGCAGCTGGGGGTTCACTAGCGGGAGTACAGATACGCAGTATTTT.

The V and J genes are TRBV7-2 and TRBJ2-3, with 11 positions matching TRBD2. Trimming cost V 1 base and J 5 bases; bases outside gene matches: 14. The length of the CDR3 is 19 residues. The germline V gene has CDR1 SGHTA and CDR2 FQGNSA. CDR3 DNA sequence: TGTGCCAGCAGCTTAGTTACTAGCGGGAGCGATTGGGGGGGAGATACGCAGTATTTT. Translating gives CASSLVTSGSDWGGDTQYF.

This chain connects TRBV3-1 (or the pseudogene TRBV3-2) to TRBJ1-5; D may be TRBD1 (5 bases). Germline CDR1 is LGHDT and CDR2 is YNNKEL (reference sequence). Trimming took off 4 bases at V and 1 base at J, with 8 bases between the two ends. The CDR3 extends over 14 amino acids. This CDR3 is CASSLGGSNQPQHF. In DNA, the CDR3 is TGTGCCAGCAGCCTCGGGGGGAGCAATCAGCCCCAGCATTTT.

The gene calls are TRBV2 and TRBJ1-2; 9 bases match TRBD1. CDR3 size: 14 residues. CDR1 and CDR2 from the germline V gene are SNHLY and FYNNEI. After removal of 4 bases from V and 4 bases from J, the junction contained 4 bases not matched to a gene. Written as DNA, the CDR3 is TGTGCCAGCAGTGGAGGGACAGGGATCTATGGCTACACCTTC. Residues: CASSGGTGIYGYTF. The whole variable domain, filled in from reference TRBV2 and TRBJ1-2, reads EPEVTQTPSHQVTQMGQEVILRCVPISNHLYFYWYRQILGQKVEFLVSFYNNEISEKSEIFDDQFSVERPDGSNFTLKIRSTKLEDSAMYFCASSGGTGIYGYTFGSGTRLTVV.

The chain has TRBV18 and TRBJ2-6; no firm D call. The CDR3 extends over 16 amino acids. Per the germline V gene, CDR1 is KGHSH and CDR2 is LQKENI. With 3 bases removed from V and 0 bases from J, the gap between germline ends came to 9 bases. CDR3 sequence (DNA): TGTGCCAGCTCACCCCCTAGGAGCTCTGGGGCCAACGTCCTGACTTTC. This translates into CASSPPRSSGANVLTF. The full variable domain, in which reference TRBV18 and TRBJ2-6 provide the parts outside the CDR3, is NAGVMQNPRHLVRRRGQEARLRCSPMKGHSHVYWYRQLPEEGLKFMVYLQKENIIDESGMPKERFSAEFPKEGPSILRIQQVVRGDSAAYFCASSPPRSSGANVLTFGAGSRLTVL.

By share, this clone ranks as medium-sized. DNA for the CDR3: TGTGCCAGCAGTTTAATCCAGGGGAGCAATCAGCCCCAGCATTTT. This encodes CASSLIQGSNQPQHF. The chain recombines TRBV28 with TRBJ1-5; D possibly corresponds to TRBD1 (6 bases). V gave up 2 bases and J gave up 1 base, with 9 bases separating them. This CDR3 is built from 15 residues. CDR1 and CDR2 (germline): MDHEN, SYDVKM. Full variable domain (missing parts from reference TRBV28 and TRBJ1-5): DVKVTQSSRYLVKRTGEKVFLECVQDMDHENMFWYRQDPGLGLRLIYFSYDVKMKEKGDIPEGYSVSREKKERFSLILESASTNQTSMYLCASSLIQGSNQPQHFGDGTRLSIL.

V gene TRBV27 combines with J gene TRBJ1-2, with TRBD1 identical over 8 bases. This CDR3 is 16 amino acids long. V lost 5 bases, J lost 8 bases, and 16 bases stayed unmatched. Germline CDR1 is MNHEY and CDR2 is SMNVEV (reference sequence). As DNA, the CDR3 is TGTGCCAGCAGTCAGGGGGCCTCGGCACAGGGCAGCGGCTACACCTTC. Encoded protein: CASSQGASAQGSGYTF.

V usage is TRBV15 and J usage is TRBJ1-1; no clear D gene. V was trimmed by 5 bases and J by 4 bases, leaving 17 bases between them. Germline CDR1 and CDR2: LNHNV and YYDKDF (reference sequence). This CDR3 comprises 15 residues. In DNA form, the CDR3 reads TGTGCCACCAGCTGGCCGGGAACCCCCCGCACTGAAGCTTTCTTT. Amino acids: CATSWPGTPRTEAFF.

With regard to this clone: At one of its ends the junction is not consistent with the germline gene, which may arise from a read error. V is TRBV5-1 and J is TRBJ2-5; TRBD2 aligns across 7 bases. From germline, CDR1 is SGHRS and CDR2 YFSETQ. CDR3 length: 13 amino acids. The CDR3 nucleotides read TGCGCCAGCAGCCCGGCAGATACAGCGGGAAAGGACTTC. Amino acid sequence: CASSPADTAGKDF.

This chain connects TRBV18 to TRBJ2-7; D uncertain. This CDR3 has 13 residues. CDR1 is KGHSH and CDR2 is LQKENI in the germline V gene. V lost 3 bases and J lost 7, with 13 bases in between. The CDR3 loop is CASSPDSLGEQYF. CDR3 bases: TGTGCCAGCTCACCCGACTCCTTAGGAGAGCAGTACTTC.

This chain uses TRBV5-4 with TRBJ2-1; D unresolved. V lost 1 base to trimming and J lost 0 bases, with 8 bases between them. The germline gives CDR1 SGHNT, CDR2 YYREEE (reference sequence). The CDR3 totals 15 residues. CDR3 in DNA: TGTGCCAGCAGCTTGTACGGCGGCTCCTACAATGAGCAGTTCTTC. Its translation is CASSLYGGSYNEQFF. The variable domain in full, completed from reference TRBV5-4 and TRBJ2-1, reads ETGVTQSPTHLIKTRGQQVTLRCSSQSGHNTVSWYQQALGQGPQFIFQYYREEENGRGNFPPRFSGLQFPNYSSELNVNALELDDSALYLCASSLYGGSYNEQFFGPGTRLTVL.

The chain uses TRBV12-3 or TRBV12-4 and TRBJ1-2; tentative D call: TRBD1 (5 bases). Trimming shortened V by 7 bases and J by 6 bases, and 15 bases separated the two germline ends. The CDR3 is 13 amino acids. The CDR3 DNA reads as TGTGCCAGCAATTTCGGGACGGGAGATGGCTACACCTTC. Its protein product is CASNFGTGDGYTF.

CDR3 in amino acids: CASSEAGLNLYGYTF. The DNA for the CDR3 is TGTGCCAGCAGTGAAGCTGGACTGAATCTCTATGGCTACACCTTC. This sequence joins TRBV6-1 and TRBJ1-2; no reliable D call. The germline V gene encodes CDR1 MNHNS and CDR2 SASEGT. The CDR3 covers 15 residues. V lost 0 bases and J lost 4, with 12 bases in between.

The V and J genes are TRBV19 and TRBJ1-1, with D unresolved. V lost 1 base and J 1 base, leaving 7 bases between the germline ends. This CDR3 contains 14 residues. Per germline, CDR1 LNHDA and CDR2 SQIVND (reference sequence). CDR3 sequence (DNA): TGTGCCAGTAGTATAGTCTCGAGGAACACTGAAGCTTTCTTT. Its protein product is CASSIVSRNTEAFF.

The chain has TRBV6-5 and TRBJ2-7; 11 nucleotides align to TRBD1. The CDR3 sequence is 15 residues long. The trim removed 5 bases at V and 7 bases at J, leaving 10 bases unmatched. Germline V CDR1 and CDR2: MNHEY, SVGAGI. The CDR3: CASSLGTGGKWEQYF. The CDR3 nucleotides are TGTGCCAGCAGTCTAGGGACAGGGGGAAAATGGGAGCAGTACTTC.

The rearrangement joins TRBV7-9 to TRBJ2-3; perhaps TRBD2 as D (5 bases). CDR1 and CDR2 (germline): SEHNR, FQNEAQ (reference sequence). The V end was cut by 4 bases, the J end by 1 base, with 21 bases between. This CDR3 spans 18 amino acids. The CDR3 DNA reads as TGTGCCAGCAGCTCCCCTCGGAGGACTGGAGATGGCACAGATACGCAGTATTTT. This sequence encodes CASSSPRRTGDGTDTQYF.